This is a list of T cell receptor beta chains from one sample in a study of glioma-infiltrating T cells after dendritic cell vaccination. Method: immunoSEQ multiplex PCR; TCRdb's copy keeps in-frame clones and lacks some. The sample contains nearly 85,000 clones, about 87% of which appear only once. The sample in question was blood, obtained before dendritic cell vaccination. The receptors stem from a human donor with glioblastoma. The CDR3 runs from the conserved cysteine through the conserved F or W. The D gene is left open where the match is weak. Expanded clones get a size class; other rows say once, few or many, or leave the size out.

D: TRBD2; J: TRBJ2-5; V: TRBV30; size: -; CDR3: CAWSWGLAGETQYF; DNA: TGTGCCTGGAGTTGGGGACTAGCGGGAGAGACCCAGTACTTC
D: -; J: TRBJ2-7; V: TRBV5-1; size: -; CDR3: CASSFRDPGGEQYF; DNA: TGCGCCAGCAGCTTCCGGGATCCCGGCGGGGAGCAGTACTTC
D: -; J: TRBJ1-1; V: TRBV14; size: -; CDR3: CASSQDVGRVGTEAFF; DNA: TGTGCCAGCAGCCAAGATGTTGGCAGGGTGGGCACTGAAGCTTTCTTT
D: TRBD2; J: TRBJ2-3; V: TRBV2; size: -; CDR3: CASREGLAGADTQYF; DNA: TGTGCCAGCAGGGAGGGACTAGCGGGTGCAGATACGCAGTATTTT
D: -; J: TRBJ2-7; V: TRBV5-1; size: -; CDR3: CASSLAGPGVSYEQYF; DNA: TGCGCCAGCAGCTTGGCAGGTCCCGGGGTGTCCTACGAGCAGTACTTC
D: TRBD2; J: TRBJ2-3; V: TRBV5-6; size: -; CDR3: CASSLGLAELTDTQYF; DNA: TGTGCCAGCAGCTTGGGCCTAGCGGAACTCACAGATACGCAGTATTTT
D: -; J: TRBJ2-3; V: TRBV18; size: -; CDR3: CASSPGRGTDTQYF; DNA: TGTGCCAGCTCACCTGGGCGGGGCACAGATACGCAGTATTTT
D: -; J: TRBJ1-1; V: TRBV18; size: once; CDR3: CASSPRGGLNTEAFF; DNA: TGTGCCAGCTCACCACGAGGCGGGTTGAACACTGAAGCTTTCTTT
D: TRBD2; J: TRBJ2-5; V: TRBV30; size: -; CDR3: CALDRAGGETQYF; DNA: TGTGCCCTGGATAGGGCGGGAGGAGAGACCCAGTACTTC
D: TRBD2; J: TRBJ2-3; V: TRBV6-5; size: -; CDR3: CASSPTSGGIGTQYF; DNA: TGTGCCAGCAGTCCGACTAGCGGGGGGATCGGGACGCAGTATTTT
D: -; J: TRBJ1-2; V: TRBV7-6; size: -; CDR3: CASSSPGGPSGYTF; DNA: TGTGCCAGCAGCTCTCCGGGGGGACCAAGCGGCTACACCTTC
D: TRBD1; J: TRBJ1-2; V: TRBV6-6; size: once; CDR3: CASSDRATGYGYTF; DNA: TGTGCCAGCAGTGACAGGGCGACGGGCTATGGCTACACCTTC
D: TRBD2; J: TRBJ2-7; V: TRBV11-2; size: -; CDR3: CASSSRGLAGAYEQYF; DNA: TGTGCCAGCAGCTCCCGCGGACTAGCGGGGGCCTACGAGCAGTACTTC
D: -; J: TRBJ1-2; V: TRBV6-1; size: -; CDR3: CASSEGYSGYGYTF; DNA: TGTGCCAGCAGTGAAGGGTACAGTGGGTATGGCTACACCTTC
D: TRBD1; J: TRBJ2-7; V: TRBV6-5; size: -; CDR3: CASRQQGAHEQYF; DNA: TGTGCCAGCAGGCAACAGGGGGCCCACGAGCAGTACTTC
D: -; J: TRBJ2-5; V: TRBV5-6; size: -; CDR3: CASSLGQGETQYF; DNA: TGTGCCAGCAGCTTGGGTCAGGGGGAGACCCAGTACTTC
D: -; J: TRBJ2-7; V: TRBV14; size: -; CDR3: CASSQAQRAYEQYF; DNA: TGTGCCAGCAGCCAAGCCCAGCGGGCTTACGAGCAGTACTTC
D: -; J: TRBJ1-6; V: TRBV10-3; size: -; CDR3: CAIGAPDSPLHF; DNA: TGTGCCATCGGAGCCCCGGATTCACCCCTCCACTTT
D: TRBD2; J: TRBJ2-2; V: TRBV18; size: -; CDR3: CASSGTSDTNTGELFF; DNA: TGTGCCAGCTCAGGGACTAGCGATACGAACACCGGGGAGCTGTTTTTT
D: TRBD1; J: TRBJ1-1; V: TRBV2; size: -; CDR3: CASSGTGGFEAFF; DNA: TGTGCCAGCAGTGGGACAGGGGGCTTCGAAGCTTTCTTT
D: -; J: TRBJ1-2; V: TRBV10-3; size: few; CDR3: CAISDRQYGYTF; DNA: TGTGCCATCAGTGACCGCCAGTATGGCTACACCTTC
D: -; J: TRBJ2-2; V: TRBV7-2; size: -; CDR3: CASSLAGASRGTGELFF; DNA: TGTGCCAGCAGCTTAGCGGGGGCCTCCAGGGGCACCGGGGAGCTGTTTTTT
D: -; J: TRBJ2-1; V: TRBV5-1; size: -; CDR3: CASSSQGNEQFF; DNA: TGCGCCAGCAGCTCACAGGGAAATGAGCAGTTCTTC
D: -; J: TRBJ2-1; V: TRBV14; size: -; CDR3: CASSLRISSYNEQFF; DNA: TGTGCCAGCAGCTTACGCATTAGCTCCTACAATGAGCAGTTCTTC
D: TRBD1; J: TRBJ2-1; V: TRBV6-1; size: -; CDR3: CASSEGVTGNEQFF; DNA: TGTGCCAGCAGTGAAGGTGTGACAGGGAATGAGCAGTTCTTC
D: -; J: TRBJ2-7; V: TRBV14; size: -; CDR3: CASSQDRRAGEGIATYEQYF; DNA: TGTGCCAGCAGCCAAGATCGGCGGGCAGGGGAGGGAATTGCAACCTACGAGCAGTACTTC
D: -; J: TRBJ1-2; V: TRBV7-9; size: -; CDR3: CASSLGGITNYGYTF; DNA: TGTGCCAGCAGCTTAGGAGGCATAACTAACTATGGCTACACCTTC
D: TRBD2; J: TRBJ2-3; V: TRBV6-1; size: -; CDR3: CASSDASGTTDTQYF; DNA: TGTGCCAGCAGTGATGCTAGCGGAACCACAGATACGCAGTATTTT
D: -; J: TRBJ1-2; V: TRBV25-1; size: -; CDR3: CASSSGVDNYGYTF; DNA: TGTGCCAGCAGTTCCGGGGTCGATAACTATGGCTACACCTTC
D: TRBD1; J: TRBJ1-5; V: TRBV6-6; size: -; CDR3: CASSTTGTGNQPQHF; DNA: TGTGCCAGCAGTACTACCGGGACAGGCAATCAGCCCCAGCATTTT
D: -; J: TRBJ2-1; V: TRBV2; size: -; CDR3: CASSRGSYNEQFF; DNA: TGTGCCAGCAGCCGGGGCTCCTACAATGAGCAGTTCTTC
D: -; J: TRBJ1-1; V: TRBV30; size: -; CDR3: CAWSDNRAANTEAFF; DNA: TGTGCCTGGAGTGATAACAGGGCGGCCAACACTGAAGCTTTCTTT
D: TRBD1; J: TRBJ1-2; V: TRBV18; size: -; CDR3: CASSPNGQGDDGYTF; DNA: TGTGCCAGCTCACCAAATGGACAGGGAGACGATGGCTACACCTTC
D: -; J: TRBJ1-3; V: TRBV5-1; size: -; CDR3: CASSFTGIGNTIYF; DNA: TGCGCCAGCAGCTTTACAGGGATAGGAAACACCATATATTTT
D: -; J: TRBJ1-2; V: TRBV5-4; size: -; CDR3: CASSLQQALYGYTF; DNA: TGTGCCAGCAGCTTGCAACAGGCTCTCTATGGCTACACCTTC
D: -; J: TRBJ1-2; V: TRBV30; size: -; CDR3: CAWSPLGGLRPNYGYTF; DNA: TGTGCCTGGAGTCCCCTCGGGGGGCTACGCCCTAACTATGGCTACACCTTC
D: TRBD1; J: TRBJ1-1; V: TRBV6-5; size: -; CDR3: CASSGPGQGNTEAFF; DNA: TGTGCCAGCAGTGGCCCGGGACAGGGGAACACTGAAGCTTTCTTT
D: -; J: TRBJ2-1; V: TRBV5-1; size: -; CDR3: CASSLEARSRAYNEQFF; DNA: TGCGCCAGCAGCTTGGAGGCTCGGTCGAGGGCCTACAATGAGCAGTTCTTC
D: -; J: TRBJ1-3; V: TRBV6-1; size: -; CDR3: CASMDKSSGNTIYF; DNA: TGTGCCAGTATGGACAAGAGCTCTGGAAACACCATATATTTT
D: -; J: TRBJ1-2; V: TRBV5-1; size: -; CDR3: CASSLVVGVDYGYTF; DNA: TGCGCCAGCAGCTTGGTGGTAGGGGTGGACTATGGCTACACCTTC
D: TRBD2; J: TRBJ2-7; V: TRBV5-6; size: -; CDR3: CASSPWTSGGEQYF; DNA: TGTGCCAGCAGCCCCTGGACTAGCGGGGGTGAGCAGTACTTC
D: TRBD1; J: TRBJ1-1; V: TRBV4-2; size: -; CDR3: CASSQERDSFSEAFF; DNA: TGTGCCAGCAGCCAAGAGAGGGACAGCTTCTCTGAAGCTTTCTTT
D: TRBD2; J: TRBJ2-5; V: TRBV6-1; size: -; CDR3: CASSEAGLAGKETQYF; DNA: TGTGCCAGCAGTGAGGCAGGACTAGCGGGAAAAGAGACCCAGTACTTC
D: TRBD1; J: TRBJ1-1; V: TRBV7-3; size: few; CDR3: CASSLRSGTGNLDTEAFF; DNA: TGTGCCAGCAGCTTAAGGTCCGGGACAGGGAACCTGGACACTGAAGCTTTCTTT
D: -; J: TRBJ1-1; V: TRBV18; size: -; CDR3: CASSPPVNGEAFF; DNA: TGTGCCAGCTCACCACCGGTCAACGGTGAAGCTTTCTTT
D: -; J: TRBJ1-3; V: TRBV29-1; size: once; CDR3: CSVLQSSGNTIYF; DNA: TGCAGCGTTTTACAGAGCTCTGGAAACACCATATATTTT
D: -; J: TRBJ2-7; V: TRBV7-2; size: once; CDR3: CASSSNSYEQYF; DNA: TGTGCCAGCAGCTCTAACTCCTACGAGCAGTACTTC
D: -; J: TRBJ2-7; V: TRBV10-3; size: few; CDR3: CAIRVPTNEQYF; DNA: TGTGCCATCCGAGTCCCCACCAACGAGCAGTACTTC
D: TRBD2; J: TRBJ2-3; V: TRBV29-1; size: -; CDR3: CSVRGGTSGSTDTQYF; DNA: TGCAGCGTTAGGGGGGGGACTAGCGGGAGCACAGATACGCAGTATTTT
D: -; J: TRBJ1-5; V: TRBV19; size: -; CDR3: CASSTNEVDQPQHF; DNA: TGTGCCAGTAGTACTAATGAGGTGGATCAGCCCCAGCATTTT
D: -; J: TRBJ2-7; V: TRBV12-2; size: -; CDR3: CASRLRAGDRYEQYF; DNA: TGTGCAAGTCGCTTAAGGGCAGGGGACCGCTACGAGCAGTACTTC
D: -; J: TRBJ2-7; V: TRBV30; size: -; CDR3: CAWSVLGAYEQYF; DNA: TGTGCCTGGAGTGTACTTGGGGCTTACGAGCAGTACTTC
D: -; J: TRBJ1-3; V: TRBV30; size: -; CDR3: CAWRAGVRGNTIYF; DNA: TGTGCCTGGAGGGCAGGGGTGCGGGGGAACACCATATATTTT
D: TRBD1; J: TRBJ1-5; V: TRBV19; size: -; CDR3: CASSTAGTGNQPQHF; DNA: TGTGCCAGTAGTACAGCCGGGACAGGGAATCAGCCCCAGCATTTT
D: -; J: TRBJ1-2; V: TRBV19; size: once; CDR3: CASSGVRGYGYTF; DNA: TGTGCCAGCAGCGGCGTCAGGGGCTATGGCTACACCTTC